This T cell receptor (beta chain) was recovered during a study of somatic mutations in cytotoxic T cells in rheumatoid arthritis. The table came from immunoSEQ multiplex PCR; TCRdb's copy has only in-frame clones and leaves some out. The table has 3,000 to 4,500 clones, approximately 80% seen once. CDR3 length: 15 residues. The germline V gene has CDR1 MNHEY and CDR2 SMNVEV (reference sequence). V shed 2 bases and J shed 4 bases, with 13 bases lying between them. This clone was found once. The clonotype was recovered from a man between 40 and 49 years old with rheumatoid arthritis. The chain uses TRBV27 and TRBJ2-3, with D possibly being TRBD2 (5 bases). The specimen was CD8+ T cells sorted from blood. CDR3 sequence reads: CASSLRGRFSDTQYF. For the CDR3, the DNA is TGTGCCAGCAGTTTAAGAGGGAGATTCTCAGATACGCAGTATTTT.